Below, 25 T cell receptor beta chains from the same sample are listed, as sequenced in a study of blood T cell repertoires in COVID-19. TCRdb's copy holds only in-frame clones and misses some; the assay was immunoSEQ multiplex PCR. This table holds about 150,000 clones, around 84% found once. Sequenced sample: peripheral blood. Receptors originate from a human donor with acute or convalescent COVID-19. The donor label of this sample is uncertain.

V gene TRBV29-1 combines with J gene TRBJ2-5, with TRBD2 identical over 14 bases. The V gene end was trimmed by 6 bases and the J gene end by 9 bases; junction bases not matched to a gene: 3. The germline V gene has CDR1 SQVTM and CDR2 ANQGSEA. CDR3 size: 12 residues. The CDR3 sequence: CSVGLAGAAQYF. DNA of the CDR3: TGCAGCGTGGGACTAGCGGGAGCGGCCCAGTACTTC.

CDR3 protein: CSAEPGETQYF. In DNA form, the CDR3 reads TGCAGTGCCGAACCAGGAGAGACCCAGTACTTC. The V call is TRBV20-1, the J call TRBJ2-5; D not resolved. Per the germline V gene, CDR1 is DFQATT and CDR2 is SNEGSKA (reference sequence). V shed 6 bases and J shed 4 bases, with 9 bases lying between them. The CDR3 totals 11 residues.

V and J are TRBV6-2 or TRBV6-3 and TRBJ2-7; 8 nucleotides agree with TRBD1. The V gene's germline CDR1 is MNHEY and CDR2 SVGEGT. The junction had 8 bases not matched to a gene; V was cut back by 4 bases and J by 3 bases. The CDR3 has 15 amino acids. CDR3 sequence: CASSSSGRGRYEQYF. CDR3 coding DNA: TGTGCCAGCAGTTCCTCGGGCAGGGGGCGCTACGAGCAGTACTTC.

V gene TRBV7-9 combines with J gene TRBJ2-1; D might be TRBD2 (5 bases). The germline gives CDR1 SEHNR, CDR2 FQNEAQ (reference sequence). Trimming pared 2 bases from V and 8 bases from J, leaving 13 bases between. The CDR3 consists of 14 residues. CDR3 protein: CASSLLAFSDEQFF. The CDR3 nucleotides read TGTGCCAGCAGCTTACTAGCTTTTAGCGATGAGCAGTTCTTC.

This chain uses TRBV28 with TRBJ1-1; TRBD1 matches 10 bases. This CDR3 comprises 15 residues. The germline V gene encodes CDR1 MDHEN and CDR2 SYDVKM. V shed 10 bases and J 5 bases; nucleotides not matched to a gene: 13. The CDR3 reads CATLPGTGDNTEAFF. The DNA of the CDR3 is TGTGCCACCCTCCCTGGGACAGGGGATAATACTGAAGCTTTCTTT.

The chain combines TRBV28 with TRBJ2-1; 8 nucleotides line up with TRBD2. Germline values: CDR1 MDHEN, CDR2 SYDVKM. V shed 7 bases and J 8 bases; nucleotides not matched to a gene: 16. This CDR3 contains 16 residues. The CDR3 here is CASTISGGGPPHEQFF. Written as DNA, the CDR3 is TGTGCCAGCACTATAAGCGGGGGAGGGCCTCCCCATGAGCAGTTCTTC.

The sample holds one count of this clone. The genes are TRBV15 and TRBJ2-3, with 7 bases identical to TRBD1. The CDR3 spans 17 residues. Germline assignment: CDR1 LNHNV and CDR2 YYDKDF (reference sequence). The V and J ends lost 2 bases and 2 bases, in that order; junction bases with no gene match: 10. The CDR3 is CATSRPPGQRLTDTQYF. The CDR3 DNA sequence: TGTGCCACCAGCAGACCACCGGGACAGCGCCTCACAGATACGCAGTATTTT.

This rearrangement joins TRBV7-8 to TRBJ1-2; no reliable D call. CDR1 and CDR2 from the germline V gene are SGHVS and FQNEAQ. CDR3 length: 13 residues. The V end lost 2 bases, the J end lost 5 bases, and 9 bases lay between the germline ends. CDR3 in DNA: TGTGCCAGCAGCTTAAGGGCGGGGTATGGCTACACCTTC. This translates into CASSLRAGYGYTF.

The gene calls are TRBV3-1 (or the pseudogene TRBV3-2) and TRBJ1-1; weak D call: TRBD1 (5 bases). Per germline, CDR1 LGHDT and CDR2 YNNKEL (reference sequence). The CDR3 totals 16 residues. With 1 base removed from V and 2 bases from J, the gap between germline ends came to 14 bases. The DNA of the CDR3 is TGTGCCAGCAGCCAAGGGGCGTCGACAGAAAACACTGAAGCTTTCTTT. It codes for CASSQGASTENTEAFF.

V is TRBV10-3 and J is TRBJ2-7; no reliable D call. The germline gives CDR1 ENHRY, CDR2 SYGVKD. V lost 0 bases and J 0 bases, leaving 9 bases between the germline ends. The CDR3 is 15 amino acids. CDR3 nucleotides: TGTGCCATCAGTGAGTCCCTGCTAAGCTCCTACGAGCAGTACTTC. It is translated as CAISESLLSSYEQYF.

This clone has a single count. The chain links TRBV3-1 (or the pseudogene TRBV3-2) to TRBJ1-1; perhaps TRBD1 as D (5 bases). From germline, CDR1 is LGHDT and CDR2 YNNKEL (reference sequence). Trimming pared 0 bases from V and 3 bases from J, leaving 11 bases between. CDR3 length: 15 residues. CDR3 protein: CASSQDSGGDTEAFF. CDR3 coding DNA: TGTGCCAGCAGCCAAGATTCGGGGGGGGACACTGAAGCTTTCTTT.

The genes are TRBV6-5 and TRBJ1-6; the match to TRBD1 covers 10 bases. The CDR3 contains 16 residues. The trim removed 0 bases at V and 9 bases at J, leaving 5 bases unmatched. CDR1 is MNHEY, CDR2 SVGAGI, per germline. CDR3 region: CASSYSGQGDSSPLHF. CDR3 DNA sequence: TGTGCCAGCAGTTACTCTGGACAGGGGGATAGTTCACCCCTCCACTTT.

This clone was counted a single time. This chain joins TRBV6-2 or TRBV6-3 and TRBJ2-3; 9 bases are shared with TRBD1. Germline CDR1 MNHEY, CDR2 SVGEGT. Losses at the gene ends were 2 bases for V and 6 bases for J; bases not matched to a gene: 6. CDR3 length equals 15 residues. As DNA, the CDR3 is TGTGCCAGCAGTTACAGGGACAGGGTTTACGATACGCAGTATTTT. The encoded protein is CASSYRDRVYDTQYF.

The chain carries TRBV2 and TRBJ1-1; possible D gene TRBD1, 6 bases. The germline CDR1 and CDR2 sequences are SNHLY and FYNNEI. The CDR3 has 15 residues. V shed 8 bases and J shed 2 bases, with 18 bases lying between them. Here the CDR3 reads CASFSGGLENTEAFF. In nucleotides, the CDR3 is TGTGCCAGCTTCTCGGGGGGGCTGGAAAACACTGAAGCTTTCTTT.

J is TRBJ2-1 and V is TRBV7-2; a possible D gene is TRBD1 (5 bases). The germline gives CDR1 SGHTA, CDR2 FQGNSA. Trimming removed 6 bases at V and 6 bases at J, with 9 bases between. The CDR3 covers 12 residues. The CDR3 bases are TGTGCCAGCAGGGGCAGGGTCAATGAGCAGTTCTTC. Protein sequence: CASRGRVNEQFF.

The chain combines TRBV7-3 with TRBJ2-7; 8 positions agree with TRBD1. CDR3 length: 17 amino acids. V lost 1 base and J lost 1; bases outside the gene matches: 9. The germline V gene has CDR1 SGHTA and CDR2 FQGTGA. In nucleotides, the CDR3 is TGTGCCAGCAGCTTAAATATAGGACAGGGTATTTCCTACGAGCAGTACTTC. Translated, it gives CASSLNIGQGISYEQYF.

This chain uses TRBV9 with TRBJ2-3, with D maybe TRBD1 (5 bases). Germline values: CDR1 SGDLS, CDR2 YYNGEE. Trimming took 0 bases from V and 3 from J, leaving 11 bases between them. The CDR3 contains 15 residues. The CDR3 protein is CASSVGAGPTDTQYF. DNA of the CDR3: TGTGCCAGCAGCGTAGGGGCAGGGCCTACAGATACGCAGTATTTT.

The V gene is TRBV6-6, the J gene TRBJ2-2; D unresolved. The CDR3 length is 14 residues. Germline CDR1 is MNHNY and CDR2 is SVGAGI (reference sequence). Between the trimmed V and J ends, which lost 6 bases and 0 bases, there was a span of 8 bases. The chain's CDR3 is CASSPNTNTGELFF. The CDR3 coding sequence is TGTGCCAGCAGCCCCAACACGAACACCGGGGAGCTGTTTTTT.

The rearrangement joins TRBV6-6 to TRBJ1-5; D might be TRBD1 (5 bases). The germline gives CDR1 MNHNY, CDR2 SVGAGI (reference sequence). The CDR3 is 16 residues long. V gave up 2 bases and J gave up 1 base, with 12 bases separating them. In DNA form, the CDR3 reads TGTGCCAGCAGTTACAAGGGGTTCAACAGCAATCAGCCCCAGCATTTT. Its protein product is CASSYKGFNSNQPQHF.

J is TRBJ1-1 and V is TRBV7-8; 7 nucleotides line up with TRBD1. The CDR3 spans 15 residues. J gave up 3 bases and V 0 bases, and 4 bases lay outside the gene matches. Germline V gives CDR1 SGHVS, CDR2 FQNEAQ. Written as DNA, the CDR3 is TGTGCCAGCAGCTTAGCGACAGGGCCTCACACTGAAGCTTTCTTT. Its translation: CASSLATGPHTEAFF. Combining the CDR3 with reference TRBV7-8 and TRBJ1-1 gives the whole variable domain GAGVSQSPRYKVAKRGQDVALRCDPISGHVSLFWYQQALGQGPEFLTYFQNEAQLDKSGLPSDRFFAERPEGSVSTLKIQRTQQEDSAVYLCASSLATGPHTEAFFGQGTRLTVV.

The chain combines TRBV14 with TRBJ2-4; TRBD1 aligns across 8 bases. The germline gives CDR1 SGHDN, CDR2 FVKESK. The V gene end was trimmed by 1 base and the J gene end by 1 base; junction bases not matched to a gene: 9. This CDR3 is 18 amino acids long. This CDR3 is CASSQGRGLRAAKNIQYF. The CDR3 DNA is TGTGCCAGCAGCCAAGGCAGGGGGCTAAGGGCGGCCAAAAACATTCAGTACTTC.

The chain combines TRBV30 with TRBJ1-2; 8 positions agree with TRBD1. This CDR3 is built from 18 residues. V trimming: 0 bases; J trimming: 3 bases; junction bases outside the gene matches: 15. Germline V gene sequence: CDR1 GTSNPN, CDR2 SVGIG (reference sequence). CDR3 region: CAWSVDRDRRSLYYGYTF. CDR3 DNA: TGTGCCTGGAGTGTAGATCGGGACAGGAGATCTCTTTACTATGGCTACACCTTC. The whole variable domain, remainder taken from reference TRBV30 and TRBJ1-2, is SQTIHQWPATLVQPVGSPLSLECTVEGTSNPNLYWYRQAAGRGLQLLFYSVGIGQISSEVPQNLSASRPQDRQFILSSKKLLLSDSGFYLCAWSVDRDRRSLYYGYTFGSGTRLTVV.

J is TRBJ1-4 and V is TRBV7-9; 10 bases map to TRBD1. The CDR3 runs 16 residues. In germline, CDR1 is SEHNR, CDR2 FQNEAQ (reference sequence). Trimming removed 2 bases from V and 5 bases from J; junction bases left unmatched: 5. The CDR3 DNA sequence: TGTGCCAGCAGCTTAAGGTTGGACAGGGGGAATGAAAAACTGTTTTTT. Translated, it gives CASSLRLDRGNEKLFF.

The chain couples TRBV6-5 to TRBJ2-2; maybe TRBD2 (5 bases). Germline CDR1 MNHEY, CDR2 SVGAGI. CDR3 length equals 14 residues. Deletions cut 9 bases from V and 4 bases from J, with 15 bases between. CDR3 loop: CARQRDTLTGELFF. CDR3 DNA sequence: TGTGCCAGGCAACGGGATACCCTCACCGGGGAGCTGTTTTTT.

V gene TRBV5-1 combines with J gene TRBJ2-7; 12 bases map to TRBD2. The CDR3 runs 15 residues. Germline V lookup: CDR1 SGHRS, CDR2 YFSETQ. The V gene end was trimmed by 4 bases and the J gene end by 2 bases; junction bases not matched to a gene: 4. CDR3 sequence reads: CASSTLAGGPYEQYF. The CDR3 nucleotides read TGCGCCAGCAGCACCCTAGCGGGGGGGCCCTACGAGCAGTACTTC. The whole variable domain, remainder taken from reference TRBV5-1 and TRBJ2-7, is KAGVTQTPRYLIKTRGQQVTLSCSPISGHRSVSWYQQTPGQGLQFLFEYFSETQRNKGNFPGRFSGRQFSNSRSEMNVSTLELGDSALYLCASSTLAGGPYEQYFGPGTRLTVT.